The clone carrying this T cell receptor (beta chain) was seen only once. As yet, its antigen is unknown. It was with 60 Vbeta and 13 Jbeta primers that the PCR ran. Method: immunoSEQ multiplex PCR; TCRdb's copy keeps in-frame clones and lacks some. The table lists tens of thousands of clones, around 80% of them singletons. The source of the sample is a study of cytomegalovirus exposure and HLA in healthy donors. From germline, CDR1 is PRHDT and CDR2 FYEKMQ (reference sequence). The J segment lost 0 bases and the V segment lost 5 bases, leaving 6 bases of the junction unmatched. This CDR3 is built from 15 residues. Donors counted as nominally healthy when sampled, yet unrecorded immune exposures were likely. Whole-study results and caveats: TCR beta sequences reportedly predicted most subjects' HLA-A and HLA-B alleles accurately. Most sequenced TCRs were rare (though some public TCRs occurred in many donors). Association of a missense DCLRE1C variant with TCR beta V- and J-gene trimming was reported in a later analysis.

Source material: PBMCs. The chain employs TRBV13 and TRBJ1-1, with 7 bases identical to TRBD1. The origin of this receptor is a man aged 30 to 39 in good health and CMV-seronegative. The DNA for the CDR3 is TGTGCCAGCAGCCCGGGGACAGAACTGAACACTGAAGCTTTCTTT. Translating it yields CASSPGTELNTEAFF.